This is a list of T cell receptor beta chains from one sample in a study of cytomegalovirus exposure and HLA in healthy donors. The protocol was immunoSEQ multiplex PCR, while the TCRdb copy is restricted to in-frame clones and leaves out a portion. In the table there are about 180,000 clones, 76% of which are singletons. The specimen was PBMCs. These TCRs come from a man between 18 and 35 years old in good health and CMV-seronegative. CDR3s include the opening cysteine and the closing phenylalanine or tryptophan. D genes are given only for firm matches. Where a row states a size, it is once, few, many or the class of an expanded clone; other rows omit it.

clone size: once
D gene: TRBD2
J gene: TRBJ2-3
V gene: TRBV4-1
CDR3 protein: CASSQDGGAVDTQYF
CDR3 DNA: TGCGCCAGCAGCCAAGACGGGGGGGCGGTAGATACGCAGTATTTT

clone size: NA
D gene: NA
J gene: TRBJ1-1
V gene: TRBV19
CDR3 protein: CASSIVGATEAFF
CDR3 DNA: TGTGCCAGTAGTATAGTTGGGGCCACTGAAGCTTTCTTT

clone size: NA
D gene: NA
J gene: TRBJ1-3
V gene: TRBV11-3
CDR3 protein: CASSPGLAGNTIYF
CDR3 DNA: TGTGCCAGCAGCCCAGGGTTGGCTGGAAACACCATATATTTT

clone size: few
D gene: NA
J gene: TRBJ2-7
V gene: TRBV15
CDR3 protein: CATSRVGRDEQYF
CDR3 DNA: TGTGCCACCAGCAGAGTTGGGCGGGACGAGCAGTACTTC

clone size: NA
D gene: NA
J gene: TRBJ2-3
V gene: TRBV5-1
CDR3 protein: CASSPQGDTQYF
CDR3 DNA: TGCGCCAGCAGCCCACAGGGAGATACGCAGTATTTT

clone size: NA
D gene: NA
J gene: TRBJ2-1
V gene: TRBV5-6
CDR3 protein: CASSLEGSNEQFF
CDR3 DNA: TGTGCCAGCAGCTTGGAGGGGTCCAATGAGCAGTTCTTC

clone size: NA
D gene: TRBD1
J gene: TRBJ1-1
V gene: TRBV28
CDR3 protein: CASPSEQGDYTEAFF
CDR3 DNA: TGTGCCAGCCCCTCTGAACAGGGGGATTACACTGAAGCTTTCTTT

clone size: NA
D gene: NA
J gene: TRBJ2-5
V gene: TRBV29-1
CDR3 protein: CSVPKGWQETQYF
CDR3 DNA: TGCAGCGTTCCCAAGGGGTGGCAAGAGACCCAGTACTTC

clone size: few
D gene: TRBD1
J gene: TRBJ1-1
V gene: TRBV6-6
CDR3 protein: CASSFTGVLTEAFF
CDR3 DNA: TGTGCCAGCAGTTTCACAGGGGTTTTGACTGAAGCTTTCTTT

clone size: NA
D gene: NA
J gene: TRBJ2-1
V gene: TRBV28
CDR3 protein: CASSLLLAGYNEQFF
CDR3 DNA: TGTGCCAGCAGTCTCCTACTAGCAGGCTACAATGAGCAGTTCTTC